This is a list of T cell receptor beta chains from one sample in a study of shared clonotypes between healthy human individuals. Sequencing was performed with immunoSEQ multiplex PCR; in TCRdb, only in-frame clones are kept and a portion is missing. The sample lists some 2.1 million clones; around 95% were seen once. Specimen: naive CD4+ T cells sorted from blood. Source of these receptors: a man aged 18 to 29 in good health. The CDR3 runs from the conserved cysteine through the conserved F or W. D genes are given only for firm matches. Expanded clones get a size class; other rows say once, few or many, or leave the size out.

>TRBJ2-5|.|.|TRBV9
TGTGCCAGCAGCGTAGGGAAGGAAGAGACCCAGTACTTC
CASSVGKEETQYF
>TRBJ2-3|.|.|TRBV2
TGTGCCAGCAGTGGACAGCCAACAGATACGCAGTATTTT
CASSGQPTDTQYF
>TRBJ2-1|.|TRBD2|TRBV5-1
TGCGCCAGCAGTGCGGCTAGCGGGGGCAATGAGCAGTTCTTC
CASSAASGGNEQFF
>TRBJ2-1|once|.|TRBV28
TGTGCCAGCACTAGTACCAGGGGCAATGAGCAGTTCTTC
CASTSTRGNEQFF
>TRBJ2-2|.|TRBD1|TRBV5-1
TGCGCCAGCAGCCGGGACAGTTACACCGGGGAGCTGTTTTTT
CASSRDSYTGELFF
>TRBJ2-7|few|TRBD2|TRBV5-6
TGTGCCAGCAGCTGGGAGGGGCAGTACTTC
CASSWEGQYF
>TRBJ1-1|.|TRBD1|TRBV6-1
TGTGCCAGCAGTGAACCGGCAGGGGGGAACACTGAAGCTTTCTTT
CASSEPAGGNTEAFF
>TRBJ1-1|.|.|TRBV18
TGTGCCAGCCGCACTGGGGGAGACACTGAAGCTTTCTTT
CASRTGGDTEAFF
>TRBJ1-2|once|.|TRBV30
TGTGCCTGGAGTAAAAAACAGGGCTTTACCTATGGCTACACCTTC
CAWSKKQGFTYGYTF
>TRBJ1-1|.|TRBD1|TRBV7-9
TGTGCCAGCAGCCAGACAGGGGGCACTGAAGCTTTCTTT
CASSQTGGTEAFF
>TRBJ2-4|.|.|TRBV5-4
TGTGCCAGCAGGAAAGGAGATGTAGCCAAAAACATTCAGTACTTC
CASRKGDVAKNIQYF
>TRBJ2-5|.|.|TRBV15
TGTGCCACCAGCAGAGACCCTATTGAGACCCAGTACTTC
CATSRDPIETQYF